This entry features one T cell receptor (beta chain) sequence. Its antigen is still unknown. This entry comes from a study of human T cells and chemical hapten exposure. As handled by the study authors: Sample TCR totals centred on a median of about 92,000, ranging about 20,000 to 700,000. MiXCR, run by TCRdb on the RACE reads, gives a single entry per CDR3 protein. TCRdb, rather than the study authors, made the V and J calls. The table includes 150,000 to 200,000 distinct CDR3 sequences, 20% to 25% detected once. Time point indicated: patch test 1, 2 weeks after DPC sensitization. The treatment denotes: therapeutic diphenylcyclopropenone sensitization with weekly scalp DPC. Non-pregnant alopecia patients aged 18 to 70, suitable for DPC therapy. Overall study findings and caveats: The donors suffered from alopecia, so their immune response may not match that of healthy people.

The germline gives CDR1 SNHLY, CDR2 FYNNEI. CDR3 length: 13 amino acids. The trim removed 7 bases at V and 6 bases at J, leaving 7 bases unmatched. The clonotype was recovered from a woman aged 45-65 years with alopecia areata. Some clones in this sample may be carry-over from other donors' samples. The sequenced sample was whole blood, obtained in connection with sensitization to the hapten diphenylcyclopropenone (DPC). The V and J genes are TRBV2 and TRBJ2-3, with 7 nucleotides matching TRBD2. The CDR3 coding sequence is TGTGCCAGCATCGGGAGGCAGGAGGATACGCAGTATTTT. It codes for CASIGRQEDTQYF.